These T cell receptor beta chains were read from a single sample in a study of identical twins. MiXCR, run by TCRdb on the 5' RACE reads, gives a single entry per CDR3 protein. The sample lists about 240,000 distinct CDR3 sequences; roughly a tenth were seen once. The sequenced sample was memory T cells sorted from blood. Receptors were obtained from a man in his forties or fifties in good health. The CDR3 runs from the conserved cysteine through the conserved F or W. Each record gives: V gene, clone size, J gene, CDR3 length, D gene, CDR3 protein, CDR3 DNA. The D gene is left open where the match is weak. Clone size is shown for a subset of rows, as once, few, many or a class of expanded clone.

>TRBV12-3/TRBV12-4|many|TRBJ2-3|14|.
CASSFTTYTDTQYF
TGTGCCAGCAGTTTCACGACGTACACAGATACGCAGTATTTT
>TRBV20-1|many|TRBJ1-1|13|TRBD1
CSARTQTGSEAFF
TGCAGTGCTAGAACCCAGACAGGGTCTGAAGCTTTCTTT
>TRBV29-1|many|TRBJ2-1|21|TRBD2
CSSSTGPTSSGRALSYNEQFF
TGCAGCTCCTCGACAGGACCTACTTCTAGCGGGAGGGCGCTTTCCTACAATGAGCAGTTCTTC
>TRBV18|.|TRBJ2-5|15|.
CASFNSVGGQETQYF
TGTGCCAGCTTCAATAGCGTCGGAGGTCAGGAGACCCAGTACTTC
>TRBV10-3|many|TRBJ2-5|13|.
CAIRDWKKETQYF
TGTGCCATCAGGGACTGGAAGAAAGAGACCCAGTACTTC
>TRBV2|few|TRBJ1-6|15|TRBD1
CASSGGQANNSPLHF
TGTGCCAGCAGCGGGGGACAGGCTAATAATTCACCCCTCCACTTT
>TRBV20-1|.|TRBJ2-5|14|TRBD1
CSASEGDRPETQYF
TGCAGTGCTAGTGAGGGGGACAGACCAGAGACCCAGTACTTC
>TRBV6-5|many|TRBJ2-3|10|.
CASGIDTQYF
TGTGCCAGCGGAATAGATACGCAGTATTTT
>TRBV3-1|many|TRBJ2-7|15|TRBD2
CASSALAGGPYEQYF
TGTGCCAGCAGCGCCCTAGCGGGAGGGCCCTACGAGCAGTACTTC
>TRBV18|.|TRBJ2-3|16|.
CASSPLEGHGTDTQYF
TGTGCCAGCTCACCACTAGAGGGGCATGGTACAGATACGCAGTATTTT
>TRBV2|many|TRBJ2-1|15|.
CASSWTSSSYNEQFF
TGTGCCAGCAGTTGGACCAGCTCCTCCTACAATGAGCAGTTCTTC
>TRBV28|.|TRBJ2-3|14|TRBD2
CASSQRGSTDTQYF
TGTGCCAGCAGTCAGCGGGGGAGCACAGATACGCAGTATTTT
>TRBV11-2|.|TRBJ2-7|15|.
CASSLTSRTSYEQYF
TGTGCCAGCAGCTTAACGTCCAGGACCTCCTACGAGCAGTACTTC
>TRBV6-1|.|TRBJ2-7|14|.
CATKRTRGRPQQYF
TGTGCCACCAAACGGACCAGGGGCCGCCCTCAGCAGTACTTC
>TRBV6-1|few|TRBJ2-2|14|.
CASGDPVNTGELFF
TGTGCCAGCGGGGACCCGGTGAACACCGGGGAGCTGTTTTTT
>TRBV15|many|TRBJ1-1|14|.
CATSREEQPSEAFF
TGTGCCACCAGCAGAGAGGAACAGCCAAGTGAAGCTTTCTTT
>TRBV20-1|.|TRBJ2-1|12|.
CSGEGFDNEQFF
TGCAGTGGGGAAGGTTTCGACAATGAGCAGTTCTTC
>TRBV28|many|TRBJ2-2|18|TRBD2
CASSFLAGTSGNTGELFF
TGTGCCAGCAGTTTCCTAGCCGGGACTAGCGGCAACACCGGGGAGCTGTTTTTT
>TRBV25-1|.|TRBJ2-2|14|.
CASSEQGATGELFF
TGTGCCAGCAGTGAACAGGGAGCCACCGGGGAGCTGTTTTTT
>TRBV20-1|many|TRBJ2-4|13|.
CSASQGMSNIQYF
TGCAGTGCTTCTCAGGGGATGTCAAACATTCAGTACTTC
>TRBV4-3|few|TRBJ2-5|13|.
CASSQDNAETQYF
TGCGCCAGCAGCCAAGATAACGCAGAGACCCAGTACTTC
>TRBV7-9|many|TRBJ2-3|13|.
CASSLGGTDTQYF
TGTGCCAGCAGCTTAGGGGGAACAGATACGCAGTATTTT